The present T cell receptor beta chain was sequenced within a study of cytomegalovirus exposure and HLA in healthy donors (dated by TCRdb to about 2017). With regard to the full study: According to an earlier analysis of around 600 of the donors, 150 million to 200 million T cells yielded 117 million unique TCR beta sequences and 276 Gb of sequence data. An early release covering roughly 580 HLA-typed donors comprised 300 to 350 gigabases of sequencing data and 85 million or so unique TCR sequences. Of the 350 to 450 genotyped donors, approximately 80% fell in the genetic ancestry cluster associated with self-reported Caucasian donors. The aim of the study was to test whether cataloging public T cell receptors could identify signatures of past pathogen exposure. The study profiled the T cell repertoires of approximately 700 subjects by immunosequencing and related them to cytomegalovirus serostatus. In addition to the first cohort of approximately 650 subjects, a separate validation cohort of some 120 different subjects was used. To predict cytomegalovirus infection status, the study combined high-throughput TCR immunosequencing, statistical association of individual TCRs with disease status, and machine learning. A later analysis re-analyzed previously published TCR beta repertoires from 666 donors and added high-resolution HLA genotyping to study TCR occurrence patterns. Rather than drawing on any new phenotypic data, the later analysis identified candidate immune exposures from TCR beta sequences and the way those sequences occurred across donors. In an earlier analysis of over 550 of the donors, high-throughput TCR beta sequencing was used to judge whether each TCR beta V gene segment behaved as functional or pseudogenic. Donor age, sex, ethnicity and CMV serostatus were collected together with the repertoire data. Genome-wide SNP genotypes for about 55% of the roughly 670 donors were used in a later genetic analysis, which treated that subset as a discovery cohort. Every repertoire in the discovery cohort had been generated on one and the same sequencing platform. HLA typing included class I and class II loci at four-digit resolution. The number of donors typed differed by locus, with about 629-630 for A, B, C, DRB1 and DQB1, approximately 500 for DQA1, approximately 580 for DPA1, and under 490 for DPB1. Roughly 5 DR-DQ haplotypes were treated as single units for association and clustering because of strong linkage in the cohort. On average, around 240,000 unique TCR beta nucleotide sequences were sequenced per donor among fewer than 500 genotyped donors of the cohort, with roughly 20% of those sequences being non-productive. The full study reports these points: For the cohort, immune exposure information was limited to CMV serostatus. The classifier was reported to diagnose cytomegalovirus status with high specificity and sensitivity in both the original and validation cohorts. Because some donors lacked HLA typing at each locus, the association tests relied only on the typed subset. According to a later genetic analysis, donors in an Asian-associated ancestry cluster had fewer N-insertions in productive TCRs than the roughly 670-donor mean. Linkage disequilibrium might explain the correlated functional status among segregating V segments, but an unknown experimental factor could not be ruled out. In a later analysis, HLA-associated TCR beta chains were found to be more clonally expanded and to have lower generation probabilities than equally common non-associated chains. A total of roughly 160 TCR beta chains were listed by the study as associated with cytomegalovirus. An earlier analysis of approximately 590 of the donors showed that most TCR beta V segments appeared in productive rearrangements either about 87% or about 30% of the time, which broadly matched IMGT annotations. In a later analysis, most CMV-associated TCR beta chains were found to appear HLA-restricted, with HLA associations seemingly driven largely by CMV exposure. A later analysis associated approximately 17,000 TCR beta sequences with specific HLA alleles at a false discovery rate of 0.05. Because the 87-base-pair reads could not distinguish some IMGT-functional V segments, including TRBV6-2 and TRBV6-3, those segments were excluded. A further reported finding was that TCR beta sequences accurately predicted the HLA-A and HLA-B alleles for most subjects in the first cohort. The presence/absence analyses assumed that sequencing depth was roughly uniform across donors, and that assumption may not be true. In a later genetic analysis, a missense DCLRE1C variant was associated with V-gene and J-gene trimming of TCR beta chains, and the association was replicated in an independent cohort. When HLA alleles, especially DR and DQ, strongly co-occurred, TCR associations were difficult to assign to individual alleles. A cluster of highly shared sequence variants was judged likely to represent a technical artifact of the sequencing pipeline. In this cohort, only TCR beta chains were sequenced, and detectable features were limited by the absence of alpha or paired-chain data. Several of the top co-occurrence clusters appeared to be linked to parvovirus B19, influenza, CMV and Epstein-Barr virus, according to a later analysis. According to the authors, the approach could potentially be generalized to other disease states and immunological phenotypes. The earlier analysis of 587 of the donors excluded around 17 rarely observed V segments, including chromosome 9 orphons, because counts were too low. Across donors, most TCR sequences were observed very rarely, whereas some public TCRs were present in many individuals. In a later analysis, TCR association rates were found to vary across HLA loci, with the most associated TCRs seen for DRB1 alleles and the fewest for HLA-C alleles. In vitro tests confirmed that a few of the cytomegalovirus-associated TCR beta chains recognize cytomegalovirus antigens.

V is cut back by 5 bases and J by 4 bases, with 9 bases in the junction unmatched. The CDR3 goes from the cysteine to the phenylalanine over 16 residues. Only CDR3 DNA is held: 48 bases, read in frame from base 1. Looking up the germline V gene yields CDR1 SGHRS and CDR2 YFSETQ. The cohort consisted of hundreds of healthy bone marrow donors. At the time of sampling, all cohort members were nominally healthy, though unrecorded immune exposures were likely present. The donor was CMV seropositive and was included in the group of some 290 seropositive cohort members. A peripheral blood sample was provided by each donor, and peripheral blood mononuclear cells were used for TCR beta sequencing. Genomic DNA was extracted from the blood cell samples with the Qiagen DNeasy Blood Extraction Kit. Library prep was done by the immunoSEQ multiplex PCR assay. A mixture of 60 forward primers for TCR Vbeta segments and 13 reverse primers for TCR Jbeta segments was used in the multiplex PCR. The CDR3 region of rearranged TCR beta genes was amplified from genomic DNA with a multiplex PCR assay. Amplified TCR beta libraries were sequenced as 87-base-pair reads on the Illumina HiSeq System. The paper's processing steps were these. Across the 700 or so repertoires, a later analysis counted 80 million or so unique TCR beta chains, some 11 million of which were shared by at least two donors. Raw reads were error-corrected and collapsed into unique sequences by a nearest-neighbor algorithm in which closely related sequences were merged to remove PCR and sequencing errors. CDR3 sequences were aligned to IMGT reference sequences to assign V, D and J gene segments. For a sequence to be retained, a match of at least six nucleotides to both a V gene segment and a J gene segment was required. Rearrangements were called productive when the CDR3 lacked stop codons and stayed in frame with V and J; all others were non-productive. CDR3 was defined by IMGT convention, running from the second conserved V-encoded cysteine to the conserved J-encoded phenylalanine. Sequences without an unambiguous match to a single V gene segment were excluded from the earlier analysis of 500 to 700 of the donors. An earlier analysis of 550 to 650 of the donors classified V segments as functional when productive rearrangements were above 56.7% and as segregating when the standard deviation between donors was above 5%. A statistical classification framework was built for diagnosing cytomegalovirus status from the catalog of TCR beta chain sequences. In a later analysis, V and J genes were assigned by comparing TCR nucleotide sequences against IMGT/GENE-DB human TR gene sequences. In a later analysis, CDR3 sequences and most-parsimonious VDJ recombination scenarios were assigned using the TCRdist pipeline. A later analysis defined each TCR beta chain by its CDR3 amino acid sequence plus V-gene family, and excluded reads lacking a unique V-gene family. In a later analysis, nearly 600 highly shared, low-generation-probability nucleotide sequences were removed to address suspected cross-contamination and a sequencing artifact. A later analysis calculated a clonal expansion index for each public chain from normalized within-repertoire ranks of inferred template counts. In a later analysis, generation probabilities were computed using a VDJ recombination model fitted to out-of-frame rearrangements, and the results were checked against IGoR. A later analysis scored TCR-TCR, TCR-HLA and TCR-CMV co-occurrence with hypergeometric tests, applying a repertoire-size bias correction to TCR pairs. In a later analysis, false discovery rates were estimated by permuting HLA or CMV assignments 20 times. A later analysis grouped co-occurring TCRs with DBSCAN, adding TCRdist sequence similarity when clustering within HLA-allele-positive subsets. For co-occurrence clustering, repertoires with fewer than 30,000 or more than 120,000 public chains were excluded, along with a handful of repertoires with anomalous nucleotide sharing. Entries here come from immuneACCESS through TCRdb and include only in-frame sequences with V and J called. Some clones fail to appear in such tables; in the studies checked, an unresolved V gene covers under half of the shortfall, and the cause of the remainder is unknown. That table furnishes V, J and clone size, whereas the DNA furnished D and trimming. This sample comprises about 110,000 clones, 55% to 75% of them detected only once. The ten most abundant clones make up roughly 8.2% of the sample.

About this clone itself: Which antigen it targets is not known. No base quality values were provided; no much bigger clone lies one nucleotide off.

Specimen: PBMCs. In this chain, TRBV5-1 is recombined with TRBJ1-6, with TRBD1 matching 7 junction bases. This clonotype originated in a woman aged 40 to 50 in good health and CMV-seropositive. The bases read TGCGCCAGCAGGACAGGGCCGGTAGCATATAATTCACCCCTCCACTTT. This sequence encodes CASRTGPVAYNSPLHF.